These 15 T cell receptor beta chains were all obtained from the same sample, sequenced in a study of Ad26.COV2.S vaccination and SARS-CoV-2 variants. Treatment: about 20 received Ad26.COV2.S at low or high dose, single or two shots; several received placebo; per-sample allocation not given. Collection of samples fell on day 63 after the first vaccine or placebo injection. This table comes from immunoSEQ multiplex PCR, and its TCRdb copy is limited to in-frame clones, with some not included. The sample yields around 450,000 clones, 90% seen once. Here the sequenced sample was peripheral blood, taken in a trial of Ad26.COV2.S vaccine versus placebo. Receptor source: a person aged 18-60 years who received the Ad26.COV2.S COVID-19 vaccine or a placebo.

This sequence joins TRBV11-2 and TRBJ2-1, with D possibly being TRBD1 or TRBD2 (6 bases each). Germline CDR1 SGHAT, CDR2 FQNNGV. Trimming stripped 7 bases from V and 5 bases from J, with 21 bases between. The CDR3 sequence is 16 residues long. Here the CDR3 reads CASIRGKGGVDNEQFF. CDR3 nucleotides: TGTGCCAGCATCCGGGGGAAGGGGGGTGTCGACAATGAGCAGTTCTTC.

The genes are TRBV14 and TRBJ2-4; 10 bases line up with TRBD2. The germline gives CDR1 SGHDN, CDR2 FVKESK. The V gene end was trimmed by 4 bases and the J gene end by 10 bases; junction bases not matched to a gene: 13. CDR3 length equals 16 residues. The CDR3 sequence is CASSPSGEGLARIQYF. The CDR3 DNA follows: TGTGCCAGCAGCCCCAGCGGAGAGGGACTAGCGAGAATTCAGTACTTC.

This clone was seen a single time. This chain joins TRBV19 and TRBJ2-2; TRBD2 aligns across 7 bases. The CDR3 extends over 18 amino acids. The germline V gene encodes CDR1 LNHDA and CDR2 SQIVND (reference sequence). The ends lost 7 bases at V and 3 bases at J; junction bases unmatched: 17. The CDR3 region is CASKTRVGGRGDTGELFF. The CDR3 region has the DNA TGTGCCAGTAAAACTCGAGTTGGCGGGAGAGGAGACACCGGGGAGCTGTTTTTT.

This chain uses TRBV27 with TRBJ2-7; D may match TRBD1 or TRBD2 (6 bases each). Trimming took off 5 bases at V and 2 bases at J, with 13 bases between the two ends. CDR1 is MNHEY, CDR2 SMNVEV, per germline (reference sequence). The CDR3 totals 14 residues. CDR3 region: CASSRRGGPYEQYF. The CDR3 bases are TGTGCCAGCAGTCGCAGGGGAGGCCCCTACGAGCAGTACTTC.

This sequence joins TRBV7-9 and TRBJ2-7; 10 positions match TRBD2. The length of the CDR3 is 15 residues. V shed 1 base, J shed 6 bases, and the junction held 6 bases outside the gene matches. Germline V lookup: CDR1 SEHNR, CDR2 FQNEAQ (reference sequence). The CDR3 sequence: CASSLGTSGTREQYF. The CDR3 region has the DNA TGTGCCAGCAGCTTAGGTACTAGCGGGACACGCGAGCAGTACTTC.

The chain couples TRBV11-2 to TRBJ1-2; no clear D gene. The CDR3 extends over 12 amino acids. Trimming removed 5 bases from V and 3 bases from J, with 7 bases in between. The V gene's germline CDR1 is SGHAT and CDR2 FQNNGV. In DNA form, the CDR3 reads TGTGCCAGCAGCCCGGGTGACTATGGCTACACCTTC. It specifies CASSPGDYGYTF.

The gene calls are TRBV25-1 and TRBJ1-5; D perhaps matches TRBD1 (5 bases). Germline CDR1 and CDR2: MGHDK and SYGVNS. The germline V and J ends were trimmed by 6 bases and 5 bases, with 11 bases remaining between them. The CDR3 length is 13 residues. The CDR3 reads CASSLSGDQPQHF. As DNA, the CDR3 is TGTGCCAGCAGCCTATCGGGGGATCAGCCCCAGCATTTT.

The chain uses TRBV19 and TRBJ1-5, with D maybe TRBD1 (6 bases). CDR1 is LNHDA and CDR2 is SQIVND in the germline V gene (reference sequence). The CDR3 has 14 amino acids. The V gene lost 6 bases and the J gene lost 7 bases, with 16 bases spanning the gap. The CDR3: CASSNPGTKQPQHF. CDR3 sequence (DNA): TGTGCCAGTAGCAACCCCGGGACAAAACAGCCCCAGCATTTT.

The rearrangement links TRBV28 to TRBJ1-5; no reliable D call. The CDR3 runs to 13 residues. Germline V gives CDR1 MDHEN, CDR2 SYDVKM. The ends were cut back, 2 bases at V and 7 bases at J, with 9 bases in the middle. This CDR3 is CASSLGWNQPQHF. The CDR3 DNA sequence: TGTGCCAGCAGTTTAGGCTGGAACCAGCCCCAGCATTTT.

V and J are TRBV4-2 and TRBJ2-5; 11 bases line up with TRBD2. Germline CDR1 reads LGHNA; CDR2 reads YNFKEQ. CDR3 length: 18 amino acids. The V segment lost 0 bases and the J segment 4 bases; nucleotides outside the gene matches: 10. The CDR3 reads CASSQDGNSGRARETQYF. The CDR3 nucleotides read TGTGCCAGCAGCCAAGATGGAAATAGCGGGAGGGCCAGAGAGACCCAGTACTTC.

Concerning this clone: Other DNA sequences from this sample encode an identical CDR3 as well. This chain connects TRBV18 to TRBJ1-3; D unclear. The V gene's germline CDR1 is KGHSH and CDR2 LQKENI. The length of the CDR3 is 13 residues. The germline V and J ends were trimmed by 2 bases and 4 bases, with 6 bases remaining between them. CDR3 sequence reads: CASSPGPGNTIYF. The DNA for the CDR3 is TGTGCCAGCTCACCAGGGCCCGGAAACACCATATATTTT. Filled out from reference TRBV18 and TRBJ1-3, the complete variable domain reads NAGVMQNPRHLVRRRGQEARLRCSPMKGHSHVYWYRQLPEEGLKFMVYLQKENIIDESGMPKERFSAEFPKEGPSILRIQQVVRGDSAAYFCASSPGPGNTIYFGEGSWLTVV.

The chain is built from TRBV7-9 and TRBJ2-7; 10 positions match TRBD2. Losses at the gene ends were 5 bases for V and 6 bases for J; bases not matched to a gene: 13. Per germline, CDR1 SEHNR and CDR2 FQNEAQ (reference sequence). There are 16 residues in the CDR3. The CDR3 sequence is CASSALASGRWAEQYF. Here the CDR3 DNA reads TGTGCCAGCAGCGCACTCGCTAGCGGGAGATGGGCCGAGCAGTACTTC.

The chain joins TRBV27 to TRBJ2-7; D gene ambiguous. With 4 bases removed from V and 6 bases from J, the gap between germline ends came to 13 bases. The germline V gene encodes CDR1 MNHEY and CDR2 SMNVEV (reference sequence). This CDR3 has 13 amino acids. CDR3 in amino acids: CASSSSLDREQYF. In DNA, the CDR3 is TGTGCCAGCAGTTCCTCCTTGGACCGCGAGCAGTACTTC.

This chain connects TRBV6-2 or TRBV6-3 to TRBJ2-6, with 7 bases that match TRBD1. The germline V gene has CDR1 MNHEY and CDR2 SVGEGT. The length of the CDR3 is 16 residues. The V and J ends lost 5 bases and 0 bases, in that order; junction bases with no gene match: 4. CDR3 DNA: TGTGCCAGCAGTCGGGACAGTAACTCTGGGGCCAACGTCCTGACTTTC. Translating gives CASSRDSNSGANVLTF.

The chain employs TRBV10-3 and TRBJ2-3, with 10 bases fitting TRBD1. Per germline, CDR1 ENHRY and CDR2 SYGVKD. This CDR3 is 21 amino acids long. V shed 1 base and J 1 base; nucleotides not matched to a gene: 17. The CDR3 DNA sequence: TGTGCCATCAGTGAGTTCCGGCCGTGGACAGGGGGAATTTCAGGCACAGATACGCAGTATTTT. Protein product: CAISEFRPWTGGISGTDTQYF.